Each of the 26 T cell receptor beta chains below was sequenced from the same sample in a study of T cell responses to AZD1222 COVID-19 vaccine. Some clones are missing from TCRdb's copy, which holds only in-frame ones; the method was immunoSEQ multiplex PCR. Of around 140,000 clones listed, 80% to 95% are singletons. The source was peripheral blood, collected on day 0 of AZD1222 vaccination. The receptors originated from an adult in good health.

The V and J genes are TRBV2 and TRBJ2-7; TRBD2 agrees at 15 bases. The CDR3 runs 15 residues. Germline CDR1 and CDR2: SNHLY and FYNNEI. V was pared by 6 bases and J by 4 bases, with 4 bases of the junction left unmatched. CDR3 nucleotide sequence: TGTGCCAGCAGGGCGGGACTAGCGGGAGGTTACGAGCAGTACTTC. Translating gives CASRAGLAGGYEQYF.

V and J are TRBV29-1 and TRBJ1-5, with D hard to call. This CDR3 spans 13 amino acids. The germline V gene has CDR1 SQVTM and CDR2 ANQGSEA. Trimming removed 1 base at V and 4 bases at J, with 8 bases between. The CDR3: CSVEVGKNQPQHF. The CDR3 DNA sequence: TGCAGCGTTGAAGTAGGGAAGAATCAGCCCCAGCATTTT.

The V gene is TRBV3-1 (or the pseudogene TRBV3-2), the J gene TRBJ1-2, with D tentatively TRBD1 (6 bases). CDR1 and CDR2 from the germline V gene are LGHDT and YNNKEL (reference sequence). The CDR3 runs 12 residues. The germline V and J ends were trimmed by 6 bases and 5 bases, with 10 bases remaining between them. As DNA, the CDR3 is TGTGCCAGCAGTCCTGGACAGTATGGCTACACCTTC. Encoded protein: CASSPGQYGYTF.

The gene calls are TRBV25-1 and TRBJ2-2; possible D gene TRBD2, 6 bases. Trimming removed 2 bases at V and 5 bases at J, with 18 bases between. CDR3 length: 17 residues. In germline, CDR1 is MGHDK, CDR2 SYGVNS. The CDR3 DNA reads as TGTGCCAGCAGTGAAAGGCCCGTGGGACTGGGGACCGGGGAGCTGTTTTTT. This encodes CASSERPVGLGTGELFF.

The gene calls are TRBV7-4 and TRBJ1-1, with D perhaps matching TRBD1 (5 bases). The CDR3 loop spans 14 amino acids. Germline lookup yields CDR1 SGHVT and CDR2 SQSDAQ. V lost 2 bases and J 2 bases, leaving 9 bases between the germline ends. The CDR3 region is CASSLTTVNTEAFF. In DNA, the CDR3 is TGTGCCAGCAGCTTAACGACAGTCAACACTGAAGCTTTCTTT.

The V gene is TRBV6-5, the J gene TRBJ2-7, with D possibly TRBD1 on 5 matching bases. Per germline, CDR1 MNHEY and CDR2 SVGAGI. V was trimmed by 2 bases and J by 2 bases, leaving 10 bases between them. The CDR3 is 14 residues long. CDR3 in DNA: TGTGCCAGCAGTTACGGGGCAGGGCCCTACGAGCAGTACTTC. It specifies CASSYGAGPYEQYF.

V is TRBV10-2 and J is TRBJ2-5; TRBD2 might be the D (6 bases). The germline V gene encodes CDR1 WSHSY and CDR2 SAAADI. Trimming stripped 4 bases from V and 4 bases from J, with 16 bases between. The CDR3 is 15 residues long. The CDR3 reads CASSGGDRRGETQYF. Written as DNA, the CDR3 is TGCGCCAGCAGTGGGGGGGATAGGCGGGGAGAGACCCAGTACTTC.

This chain connects TRBV5-4 to TRBJ1-6; possible D gene TRBD1, 5 bases. CDR1 is SGHNT, CDR2 YYREEE, per germline (reference sequence). The CDR3 has 14 residues. Trimming left V 4 bases short and J 5 bases short, with 10 bases between. Here the CDR3 reads CASSLGLNNSPLHF. For the CDR3, the DNA is TGTGCCAGCAGCCTGGGACTAAATAATTCACCCCTCCACTTT.

J is TRBJ2-5 and V is TRBV14; D is undetermined. V shed 1 base and J shed 5 bases, with 5 bases lying between them. In germline, CDR1 is SGHDN, CDR2 FVKESK. The CDR3 runs 12 residues. DNA for the CDR3: TGTGCCAGCAGCCAAGCTCGTGAGACCCAGTACTTC. Protein product: CASSQARETQYF.

CDR3 residues: CASQAGTYEQYF. CDR3 nucleotide sequence: TGTGCCAGCCAGGCAGGGACCTACGAGCAGTACTTC. The gene calls are TRBV6-5 and TRBJ2-7; D perhaps matches TRBD1 (5 bases). CDR3 length: 12 residues. The V and J ends lost 8 bases and 2 bases respectively, with 10 bases between them. Germline assignment: CDR1 MNHEY and CDR2 SVGAGI.

DNA of the CDR3: TGCGCCAGCAGCCCTACGACTAGCGGCTTCCGGACAGATACGCAGTATTTT. Encoded protein: CASSPTTSGFRTDTQYF. The chain is built from TRBV5-1 and TRBJ2-3; 9 bases fit TRBD2. The germline gives CDR1 SGHRS, CDR2 YFSETQ. This CDR3 spans 17 amino acids. The V segment lost 4 bases and the J segment 3 bases; nucleotides outside the gene matches: 12.

The table lists this clone with a count of one. The J gene is TRBJ1-6, the V gene TRBV19; tentative D call: TRBD1 (5 bases). Germline values: CDR1 LNHDA, CDR2 SQIVND (reference sequence). CDR3 length: 16 amino acids. V was clipped by 4 bases and J by 14 bases, with 24 bases between them. CDR3 in amino acids: CASSTSPGTGMRALHF. CDR3 sequence (DNA): TGTGCCAGTAGTACAAGTCCCGGGACGGGAATGAGAGCCCTCCACTTT.

Turning to this clone: The same CDR3 arises from other DNA sequences in this sample as well. The J gene is TRBJ1-2, the V gene TRBV12-3 or TRBV12-4; D gene ambiguous. V dropped 0 bases and J dropped 4 bases, with 3 bases sitting between them. The CDR3 has 12 residues. This chain's CDR3 is CASSLAGYGYTF. Written as DNA, the CDR3 is TGTGCCAGCAGTTTAGCGGGCTATGGCTACACCTTC.

Only a few counts were recorded for this clone. This sequence joins TRBV5-4 and TRBJ2-7; no reliable D call. The CDR3 extends over 14 amino acids. Germline V gene lookup returns CDR1 SGHNT and CDR2 YYREEE (reference sequence). Between the trimmed V and J ends, which lost 0 bases and 2 bases, there was a span of 9 bases. Written as DNA, the CDR3 is TGTGCCAGCAGCTTGGGTGGGAAGGCCTACGAGCAGTACTTC. It is translated as CASSLGGKAYEQYF.

The chain links TRBV6-5 to TRBJ1-1; 9 bases match TRBD1. The J segment lost 2 bases and the V segment lost 10 bases, leaving 5 bases of the junction unmatched. The CDR3 sequence is 13 residues long. CDR1 and CDR2 from the germline V gene are MNHEY and SVGAGI. The CDR3: CAIKGQGNTEAFF. Written as DNA, the CDR3 is TGTGCCATTAAGGGACAGGGAAACACTGAAGCTTTCTTT.

The chain is built from TRBV7-9 and TRBJ1-1; 12 nucleotides line up with TRBD1. The CDR3 length is 15 residues. Germline CDR1 reads SEHNR; CDR2 reads FQNEAQ (reference sequence). V trimming: 4 bases; J trimming: 6 bases; junction bases outside the gene matches: 6. The CDR3 nucleotides are TGTGCCAGCAGCTACCCGGGACAGGGGGCCGCTGAAGCTTTCTTT. Protein: CASSYPGQGAAEAFF.

V usage is TRBV6-5 and J usage is TRBJ1-6; D not resolved. V gave up 8 bases and J gave up 2 bases, with 10 bases separating them. CDR1 and CDR2 (germline): MNHEY, SVGAGI. The CDR3 consists of 14 residues. The CDR3 protein is CASQEATYNSPLHF. Written as DNA, the CDR3 is TGTGCCAGCCAGGAGGCAACCTATAATTCACCCCTCCACTTT.

This clone is a singleton in its sample. This chain joins TRBV5-1 and TRBJ1-1; D unresolved. The CDR3 length is 13 residues. Trimming took 4 bases from V and 1 from J, leaving 8 bases between them. Germline V gene data show CDR1 as SGHRS and CDR2 as YFSETQ. CDR3 bases: TGCGCCAGCAGCCCTTATGCGAACACTGAAGCTTTCTTT. It encodes CASSPYANTEAFF.

About this clone itself: A read error is likely, as this CDR3 ends without the conserved phenylalanine or tryptophan. The DNA is left out, because the CDR3 cannot be placed on it with certainty; the CDR3 is given as TCRdb lists it. The chain uses TRBV13 and TRBJ1-2. With termini counted, the CDR3 has 11 amino acids. Germline V gene data show CDR1 as PRHDT and CDR2 as FYEKMQ (reference sequence). CDR3 loop: CASSPRFINSL.

The gene calls are TRBV2 and TRBJ1-1; D not resolved. V lost 5 bases and J 1 base, leaving 11 bases between the germline ends. This CDR3 is 14 amino acids long. Germline assignment: CDR1 SNHLY and CDR2 FYNNEI. The CDR3: CASSLGRENTEAFF. The CDR3 region has the DNA TGTGCCAGCAGTTTAGGACGGGAGAACACTGAAGCTTTCTTT.

The chain couples TRBV7-9 to TRBJ2-3; possible D gene TRBD2, 5 bases. The germline V and J ends were trimmed by 5 bases and 6 bases, with 9 bases remaining between them. The germline gives CDR1 SEHNR, CDR2 FQNEAQ (reference sequence). The CDR3 consists of 12 residues. For the CDR3, the DNA is TGTGCCAGCAGCCCTACGGGGGATACGCAGTATTTT. Translation: CASSPTGDTQYF.

The chain recombines TRBV3-1 (or the pseudogene TRBV3-2) with TRBJ2-1; TRBD2 aligns across 9 bases. The CDR3 sequence is 14 residues long. Germline-derived CDR1 and CDR2 are LGHDT and YNNKEL (reference sequence). V was pared by 4 bases and J by 12 bases, with 10 bases of the junction left unmatched. CDR3 amino acids: CASSPSGRPSGQFF. The CDR3 coding sequence is TGTGCCAGCAGCCCCAGCGGGAGGCCGTCAGGGCAGTTCTTC.

This clone has a handful of counts. V usage is TRBV3-1 (or the pseudogene TRBV3-2) and J usage is TRBJ2-7; D not certain. Germline CDR1 LGHDT, CDR2 YNNKEL (reference sequence). This CDR3 has 15 amino acids. V lost 4 bases, J lost 3 bases, and 16 bases lay in between. The DNA for the CDR3 is TGTGCCAGCAGCCCATCGGCTTTAACCCACTACGAGCAGTACTTC. The encoded protein is CASSPSALTHYEQYF.

The genes are TRBV3-1 (or the pseudogene TRBV3-2) and TRBJ2-2, with D tentatively TRBD1 (5 bases). Per the germline V gene, CDR1 is LGHDT and CDR2 is YNNKEL (reference sequence). This CDR3 comprises 15 residues. V dropped 1 base and J dropped 3 bases, with 9 bases sitting between them. Here the CDR3 reads CASSQGRADTGELFF. In nucleotides, the CDR3 is TGTGCCAGCAGCCAAGGCAGGGCCGACACCGGGGAGCTGTTTTTT.

This sequence joins TRBV28 and TRBJ1-6, with D tentatively TRBD1 (6 bases). The CDR3 consists of 15 residues. V was cut by 5 bases and J by 6 bases, with 14 bases left in between. CDR1 is MDHEN, CDR2 SYDVKM, per germline. CDR3: CASSGQGTFNSPLHF. The CDR3 DNA is TGTGCCAGCAGTGGGCAGGGGACCTTTAATTCACCCCTCCACTTT.

The V gene is TRBV29-1, the J gene TRBJ2-2; D is possibly TRBD2 (6 bases). Trimming removed 7 bases at V and 6 bases at J, with 18 bases between. This CDR3 contains 14 residues. Germline V gives CDR1 SQVTM, CDR2 ANQGSEA. CDR3 region: CSATTAAGSGELFF. CDR3 in DNA: TGCAGCGCCACGACCGCGGCGGGATCCGGGGAGCTGTTTTTT.